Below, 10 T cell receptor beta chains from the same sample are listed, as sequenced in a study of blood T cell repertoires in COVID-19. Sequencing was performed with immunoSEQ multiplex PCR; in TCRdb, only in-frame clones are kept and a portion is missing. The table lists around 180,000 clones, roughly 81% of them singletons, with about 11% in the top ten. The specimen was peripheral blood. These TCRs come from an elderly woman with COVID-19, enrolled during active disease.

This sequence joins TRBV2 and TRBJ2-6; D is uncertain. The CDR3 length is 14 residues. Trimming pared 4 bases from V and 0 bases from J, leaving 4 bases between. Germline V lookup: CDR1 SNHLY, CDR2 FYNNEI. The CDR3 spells CASSAVSGANVLTF. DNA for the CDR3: TGTGCCAGCAGTGCAGTCTCTGGGGCCAACGTCCTGACTTTC.

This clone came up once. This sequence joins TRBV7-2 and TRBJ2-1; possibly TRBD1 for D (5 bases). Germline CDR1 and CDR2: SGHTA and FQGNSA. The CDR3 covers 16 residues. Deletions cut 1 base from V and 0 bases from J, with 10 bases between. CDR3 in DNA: TGTGCCAGCAGCTTAGAGGTGACAGTCTCCTACAATGAGCAGTTCTTC. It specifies CASSLEVTVSYNEQFF.

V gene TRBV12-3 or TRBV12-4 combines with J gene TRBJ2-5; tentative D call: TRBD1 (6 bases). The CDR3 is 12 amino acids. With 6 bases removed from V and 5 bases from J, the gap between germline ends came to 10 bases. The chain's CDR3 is CASSRTVETQYF. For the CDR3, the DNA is TGTGCCAGCAGCCGGACAGTGGAGACCCAGTACTTC.

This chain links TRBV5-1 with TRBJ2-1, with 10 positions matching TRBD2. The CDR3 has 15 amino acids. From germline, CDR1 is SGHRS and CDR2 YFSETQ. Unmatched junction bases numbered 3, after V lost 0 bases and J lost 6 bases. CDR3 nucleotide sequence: TGCGCCAGCAGCTTGGTCCTAGCGGGAGTCAATGAGCAGTTCTTC. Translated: CASSLVLAGVNEQFF.

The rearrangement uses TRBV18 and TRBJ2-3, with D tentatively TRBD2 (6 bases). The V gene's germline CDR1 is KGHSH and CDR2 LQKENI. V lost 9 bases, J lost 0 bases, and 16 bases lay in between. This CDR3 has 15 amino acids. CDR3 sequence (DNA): TGTGCCAGTCGGGGGACTGGCCTTAGCACAGATACGCAGTATTTT. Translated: CASRGTGLSTDTQYF.

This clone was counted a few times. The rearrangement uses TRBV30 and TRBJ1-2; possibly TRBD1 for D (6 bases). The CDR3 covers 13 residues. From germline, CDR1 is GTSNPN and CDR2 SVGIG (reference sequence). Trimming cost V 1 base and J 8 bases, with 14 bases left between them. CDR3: CAWSDDRSGGYTF. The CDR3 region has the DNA TGTGCCTGGAGTGATGACAGGTCTGGCGGCTACACCTTC.

The CDR3 sequence is CASNPGLAFSTTGELFF. The CDR3 DNA sequence: TGCGCCAGCAACCCCGGCCTAGCCTTTTCTACAACCGGGGAGCTGTTTTTT. The chain links TRBV5-1 to TRBJ2-2, with D perhaps matching TRBD2 (5 bases). Per germline, CDR1 SGHRS and CDR2 YFSETQ. This CDR3 comprises 17 residues. V lost 6 bases to trimming and J lost 5 bases, with 23 bases between them.

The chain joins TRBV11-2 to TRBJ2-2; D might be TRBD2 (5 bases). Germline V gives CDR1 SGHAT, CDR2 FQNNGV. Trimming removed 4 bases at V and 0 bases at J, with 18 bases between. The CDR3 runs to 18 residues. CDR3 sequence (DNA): TGTGCCAGCAGCTCCCGACGTGCTAGCAGACCGAACACCGGGGAGCTGTTTTTT. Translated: CASSSRRASRPNTGELFF.

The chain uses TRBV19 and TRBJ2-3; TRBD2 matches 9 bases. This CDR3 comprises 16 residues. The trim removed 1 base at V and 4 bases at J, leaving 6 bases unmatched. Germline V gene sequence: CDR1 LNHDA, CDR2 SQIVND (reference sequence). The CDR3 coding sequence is TGTGCCAGTAGTATAGCGAGTAGCGGGAGTTCAGATACGCAGTATTTT. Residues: CASSIASSGSSDTQYF.

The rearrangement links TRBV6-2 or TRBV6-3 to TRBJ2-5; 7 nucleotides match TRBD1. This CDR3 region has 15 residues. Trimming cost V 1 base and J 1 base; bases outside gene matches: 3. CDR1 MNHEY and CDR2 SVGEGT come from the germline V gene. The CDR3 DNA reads TGTGCCAGCAGTTACTATGGGACAGCCCAAGAGACCCAGTACTTC. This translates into CASSYYGTAQETQYF.